The rows below give T cell receptor beta chains drawn from one sample of a study of blood T cell repertoires in COVID-19. Repertoires were generated with immunoSEQ multiplex PCR, while TCRdb's copy carries only in-frame clones and drops some. Counted here are around 200,000 clones, roughly nine tenths occurring once; the ten biggest clones make up over 7%. What was sequenced was peripheral blood. All receptors derive from a woman at least 80 years old in a cohort sampled during active or convalescent COVID-19. Each CDR3 is given with its conserved first and last residue. A D gene is named only where the DNA matches it firmly. The size of a clone is reported for some rows only, either as once, few or many, or as a class for expanded clones.

abundance	v_gene	d_gene	j_gene	CDR3aa	CDR3nt
-	TRBV19	TRBD2	TRBJ2-3	CASSMTTGTSGSTDTQYF	TGTGCCAGTAGTATGACAACCGGGACTAGCGGAAGCACAGATACGCAGTATTTT
-	TRBV5-6	TRBD1	TRBJ1-2	CASSPGQGGIYGYTF	TGTGCCAGCAGCCCGGGACAGGGAGGGATCTATGGCTACACCTTC
-	TRBV5-4	TRBD1	TRBJ1-6	CASSWDSSYNSPLHF	TGTGCCAGCAGCTGGGACAGTTCATATAATTCACCCCTCCACTTT
-	TRBV6-6	TRBD2	TRBJ2-2	CASRRPSRTSGNTGELFF	TGTGCCAGCAGGCGACCATCCCGAACTAGCGGCAACACCGGGGAGCTGTTTTTT
-	TRBV14	TRBD2	TRBJ2-1	CASSERKDSGGYNEQFF	TGTGCCAGCAGCGAAAGAAAGGATAGCGGGGGATACAATGAGCAGTTCTTC
-	TRBV29-1	-	TRBJ1-1	CSVRKDGLMNTEAFF	TGCAGCGTTAGAAAGGACGGACTGATGAACACTGAAGCTTTCTTT
-	TRBV27	TRBD2	TRBJ2-2	CASRGRETLGELFF	TGTGCCAGCAGGGGGCGGGAGACCCTCGGGGAGCTGTTTTTT
once	TRBV20-1	-	TRBJ2-1	CSARANEQFF	TGCAGTGCTAGAGCAAATGAGCAGTTCTTC
-	TRBV5-4	-	TRBJ1-4	CASSLGAGRINEKLFF	TGTGCCAGCAGCTTGGGGGCGGGACGGATTAATGAAAAACTGTTTTTT
-	TRBV28	-	TRBJ1-1	CASSGTPQGEAFF	TGTGCCAGCAGCGGGACTCCCCAGGGTGAAGCTTTCTTT
-	TRBV7-2	-	TRBJ2-3	CASSSADTQYF	TGTGCCAGCAGCTCAGCAGATACGCAGTATTTT
-	TRBV5-1	TRBD1	TRBJ2-5	CASSLVGTGVAETQYF	TGCGCCAGCAGCTTGGTTGGGACAGGGGTCGCAGAGACCCAGTACTTC
-	TRBV19	-	TRBJ1-5	CASSMSRNQGSNQPQHF	TGTGCCAGTAGTATGAGCAGGAACCAAGGTAGCAATCAGCCCCAGCATTTT
-	TRBV14	TRBD1	TRBJ1-1	CASSNWDSYTEAFF	TGTGCCAGCAGTAATTGGGACAGCTACACTGAAGCTTTCTTT
-	TRBV11-2	TRBD1	TRBJ1-1	CASSLGGTGNTEAFF	TGTGCCAGCAGCTTAGGAGGGACAGGGAACACTGAAGCTTTCTTT
few	TRBV3-1/TRBV3-2	-	TRBJ2-2	CASSHPGETGELFF	TGTGCCAGCAGCCATCCAGGGGAAACCGGGGAGCTGTTTTTT
-	TRBV30	-	TRBJ1-4	CACRTNEKLFF	TGTGCCTGCCGGACTAATGAAAAACTGTTTTTT
-	TRBV24-1	-	TRBJ2-5	CARRGPETQYF	TGTGCCAGGAGGGGGCCGGAGACCCAGTACTTC
-	TRBV24-1	-	TRBJ2-1	CATSDLSGDYNEQFF	TGTGCCACCAGTGATTTAAGTGGAGACTACAATGAGCAGTTCTTC
-	TRBV30	TRBD1	TRBJ1-2	CAWSLQGAGGYTF	TGTGCCTGGAGTTTACAGGGGGCAGGTGGCTACACCTTC
-	TRBV14	TRBD2	TRBJ2-3	CASSRPLAADSTDTQYF	TGTGCCAGCAGCCGCCCACTAGCGGCTGACAGCACAGATACGCAGTATTTT
-	TRBV27	TRBD1	TRBJ1-2	CASSFGQGTPDGYTF	TGTGCCAGCAGTTTCGGACAGGGTACCCCGGATGGCTACACCTTC
-	TRBV5-4	-	TRBJ1-2	CASSLVVDYGYTF	TGTGCCAGCAGCTTGGTCGTTGACTATGGCTACACCTTC
-	TRBV6-6	TRBD1	TRBJ2-5	CASRDRDRAQETQYF	TGTGCCAGCAGGGACCGGGACAGGGCCCAAGAGACCCAGTACTTC
-	TRBV10-1	-	TRBJ2-5	CASSATVQETQYF	TGCGCCAGCAGTGCGACAGTCCAAGAGACCCAGTACTTC
-	TRBV6-5	-	TRBJ1-5	CASRPGGGARLAQHF	TGTGCCAGCAGACCTGGAGGGGGGGCACGGTTGGCCCAGCATTTT
-	TRBV7-2	TRBD1	TRBJ1-1	CASSLDRGLTEAFF	TGTGCCAGCAGCTTGGACAGGGGGTTAACTGAAGCTTTCTTT